This TCR beta chain stems from a study of a mutant IDH1 vaccine in newly diagnosed glioma. Study-level information: Beforehand, treatment had been radiotherapy, temozolomide, or both; the majority received both.

Generated by immunoSEQ multiplex PCR, the TCRdb table keeps only in-frame clones and is missing some. Of about 59,000 clones listed, around 89% are singletons. The CDR3 runs 15 residues. Per germline, CDR1 SGHRS and CDR2 YFSETQ. Trimming at V came to 5 bases and at J to 4 bases, leaving 9 bases not matched to a gene. Specified time point: week 5, during vaccination. What each vaccine dose contained was 300 ug of mutant IDH1 20-mer peptide, accompanied by topical imiquimod. Diagnosis in the donors showed new WHO grade 3 or 4 astrocytomas that were IDH1-mutant and ATRX-lost. As concerns this clone: Its specificity is not known.

The rearrangement links TRBV5-1 to TRBJ2-3; 8 positions agree with TRBD1. The clonotype originates from a middle-aged woman with glioma. Sequenced material: PBMCs, taken from a glioma patient whose treatment included an IDH1 peptide vaccine. The CDR3 spells CASSQGQEGADTQYF. DNA for the CDR3: TGCGCCAGCAGTCAGGGACAGGAGGGCGCAGATACGCAGTATTTT.